These 30 T cell receptor beta chains were all obtained from the same sample, sequenced in a study of blood T cell repertoires in COVID-19. Generated by immunoSEQ multiplex PCR, the TCRdb table keeps only in-frame clones and is missing some. The sample has 200,000 to 250,000 clones, 85% to 90% seen once. Sequenced: peripheral blood. The receptor source for this set is a man aged 25 to 45 with COVID-19, enrolled during active disease.

This chain connects TRBV7-2 to TRBJ2-7; 8 bases agree with TRBD1. The CDR3 spans 14 residues. Per the germline V gene, CDR1 is SGHTA and CDR2 is FQGNSA. J lost 5 bases, V lost 5 bases, and 8 bases had no gene match. The CDR3 is CASSNWDRPNEQYF. In DNA form, the CDR3 reads TGTGCCAGCAGCAACTGGGACAGGCCCAACGAGCAGTACTTC.

The CDR3 sequence is CASSPGTALGNTIYF. The CDR3 DNA follows: TGTGCCAGCAGCCCCGGGACAGCCCTCGGAAACACCATATATTTT. The genes are TRBV3-1 (or the pseudogene TRBV3-2) and TRBJ1-3; 7 bases fit TRBD1. The CDR3 extends over 15 amino acids. Germline CDR1 and CDR2: LGHDT and YNNKEL (reference sequence). J gave up 4 bases and V 4 bases, and 7 bases lay outside the gene matches.

The chain combines TRBV12-3 or TRBV12-4 with TRBJ2-1; D may be TRBD2 (5 bases). This CDR3 contains 13 residues. Trimming took 5 bases from V and 12 from J, leaving 17 bases between them. The chain's CDR3 is CASSPGSLTGQFF. The CDR3 coding sequence is TGTGCCAGCAGTCCTGGGAGCTTAACGGGGCAGTTCTTC.

This chain connects TRBV19 to TRBJ2-3; no firm D call. Germline lookup yields CDR1 LNHDA and CDR2 SQIVND (reference sequence). There are 13 residues in the CDR3. V lost 7 bases and J 3 bases, leaving 11 bases between the germline ends. The CDR3 sequence: CASTPGLTDTQYF. The CDR3 coding sequence is TGTGCCAGTACCCCAGGCCTGACAGATACGCAGTATTTT.

J is TRBJ1-2 and V is TRBV12-3 or TRBV12-4; 7 positions agree with TRBD1. CDR3 length: 13 residues. Losses at the gene ends were 7 bases for V and 1 base for J; bases not matched to a gene: 3. DNA for the CDR3: TGTGCCAGCAACAGGGGTCGTAACTATGGCTACACCTTC. Amino acid sequence: CASNRGRNYGYTF.

CDR3 coding DNA: TGTGCCAGCAGCTTACGGGTGATTAGCTATGGCTACACCTTC. It is translated as CASSLRVISYGYTF. The V and J genes are TRBV7-2 and TRBJ1-2; the D is unclear. The V gene lost 2 bases and the J gene lost 4 bases, with 11 bases spanning the gap. The CDR3 runs 14 residues. Per the germline V gene, CDR1 is SGHTA and CDR2 is FQGNSA.

This clone was recorded at least ten times. V usage is TRBV25-1 and J usage is TRBJ2-6, with D perhaps TRBD1 (6 bases). The CDR3 contains 18 residues. Germline loops: CDR1 MGHDK, CDR2 SYGVNS. With 8 bases removed from V and 0 bases from J, the gap between germline ends came to 20 bases. The CDR3 nucleotides are TGTGCCAGCTTCGGACTGGACAGATTCTACTCTGGGGCCAACGTCCTGACTTTC. Protein: CASFGLDRFYSGANVLTF.

The genes are TRBV7-3 and TRBJ2-1; TRBD2 matches 15 bases. Germline assignment: CDR1 SGHTA and CDR2 FQGTGA. With V trimmed by 3 bases and J by 8 bases, 5 bases remained unmatched. The CDR3 is made up of 16 amino acids. The CDR3 nucleotides are TGTGCCAGCAGCTTGGGACTAGCGGGAGGAATCGATGAGCAGTTCTTC. It translates to CASSLGLAGGIDEQFF.

The chain recombines TRBV5-1 with TRBJ2-2, with 12 bases matching TRBD2. The CDR3 has 17 amino acids. The V segment lost 0 bases and the J segment 5 bases; nucleotides outside the gene matches: 5. CDR1 SGHRS and CDR2 YFSETQ come from the germline V gene. CDR3 sequence (DNA): TGCGCCAGCAGCTTGGTCCCTAGCGGGAGGGGTACCGGGGAGCTGTTTTTT. Translating it yields CASSLVPSGRGTGELFF.

This rearrangement joins TRBV18 to TRBJ2-2, with TRBD1 matching 8 bases. The V gene end was trimmed by 3 bases and the J gene end by 1 base; junction bases not matched to a gene: 4. Germline values: CDR1 KGHSH, CDR2 LQKENI. The CDR3 contains 16 residues. The CDR3 DNA reads TGTGCCAGCTCACCCCCCACAGGGGGGAACACCGGGGAGCTGTTTTTT. Residues: CASSPPTGGNTGELFF.

The gene calls are TRBV7-2 and TRBJ1-1; 7 bases are a match to TRBD1. Germline V CDR1 and CDR2: SGHTA, FQGNSA. The CDR3 length is 13 residues. V shed 4 bases, J shed 7 bases, and the junction held 6 bases outside the gene matches. The CDR3 nucleotides are TGTGCCAGCAGCTCTGACAGGGCCCTTGAAGCTTTCTTT. Protein product: CASSSDRALEAFF.

V usage is TRBV3-1 (or the pseudogene TRBV3-2) and J usage is TRBJ1-1, with a weak D call TRBD1 (6 bases). The CDR3 is made up of 12 amino acids. V shed 1 base and J shed 10 bases, with 10 bases lying between them. The V gene's germline CDR1 is LGHDT and CDR2 YNNKEL (reference sequence). The CDR3, as DNA: TGTGCCAGCAGCCAAGTTAGGGGGGGAGCTTTCTTT. Translated: CASSQVRGGAFF.

The CDR3, as DNA: TGTGCCAGCAGCTTAGTTCGAGAAGGCACAGATACGCAGTATTTT. Its translation is CASSLVREGTDTQYF. This chain connects TRBV13 to TRBJ2-3; D gene ambiguous. CDR3 length equals 15 residues. Germline CDR1 PRHDT, CDR2 FYEKMQ (reference sequence). V gave up 1 base and J gave up 1 base, with 9 bases separating them. The whole variable domain, filled in from reference TRBV13 and TRBJ2-3, reads AAGVIQSPRHLIKEKRETATLKCYPIPRHDTVYWYQQGPGQDPQFLISFYEKMQSDKGSIPDRFSAQQFSDYHSELNMSSLELGDSALYFCASSLVREGTDTQYFGPGTRLTVL.

The rearrangement uses TRBV7-8 and TRBJ1-2; 8 bases match TRBD1. V was clipped by 6 bases and J by 7 bases; unmatched bases: 7. The CDR3 covers 13 residues. Per germline, CDR1 SGHVS and CDR2 FQNEAQ. CDR3 DNA sequence: TGTGCCAGCAGACGCGGGACAGGCGGTGGCTACACCTTC. Translated: CASRRGTGGGYTF. Complete variable domain (other parts from reference TRBV7-8 and TRBJ1-2): GAGVSQSPRYKVAKRGQDVALRCDPISGHVSLFWYQQALGQGPEFLTYFQNEAQLDKSGLPSDRFFAERPEGSVSTLKIQRTQQEDSAVYLCASRRGTGGGYTFGSGTRLTVV.

The chain links TRBV28 to TRBJ1-1, with a tentative D call TRBD1 (5 bases). The V end lost 6 bases, the J end lost 1 base, and 18 bases lay between the germline ends. CDR1 and CDR2 (germline): MDHEN, SYDVKM. The CDR3 is 16 residues long. The CDR3 loop is CASSPPKGQGNTEAFF. The DNA for the CDR3 is TGTGCCAGCAGCCCTCCCAAAGGGCAGGGGAACACTGAAGCTTTCTTT. Based on the CDR3 plus reference TRBV28 and TRBJ1-1, the full variable domain is DVKVTQSSRYLVKRTGEKVFLECVQDMDHENMFWYRQDPGLGLRLIYFSYDVKMKEKGDIPEGYSVSREKKERFSLILESASTNQTSMYLCASSPPKGQGNTEAFFGQGTRLTVV.

The chain employs TRBV7-9 and TRBJ2-1, with 9 positions matching TRBD1. Germline-derived CDR1 and CDR2 are SEHNR and FQNEAQ (reference sequence). The CDR3 spans 15 residues. The V gene end was trimmed by 2 bases and the J gene end by 9 bases; junction bases not matched to a gene: 8. CDR3 region: CASSLMGQGGSEQFF. CDR3 DNA: TGTGCCAGCAGCTTAATGGGACAGGGAGGCAGTGAGCAGTTCTTC.

The chain joins TRBV2 to TRBJ2-2, with 7 bases that match TRBD2. Losses at the gene ends were 5 bases for V and 5 bases for J; bases not matched to a gene: 2. The CDR3 sequence is 13 residues long. CDR1 and CDR2 from the germline V gene are SNHLY and FYNNEI. This chain's CDR3 is CASSFSGTGELFF. Here the CDR3 DNA reads TGTGCCAGCAGTTTTAGCGGGACCGGGGAGCTGTTTTTT. Full variable domain (outside the CDR3, taken from reference TRBV2 and TRBJ2-2): EPEVTQTPSHQVTQMGQEVILRCVPISNHLYFYWYRQILGQKVEFLVSFYNNEISEKSEIFDDQFSVERPDGSNFTLKIRSTKLEDSAMYFCASSFSGTGELFFGEGSRLTVL.

The genes are TRBV4-2 and TRBJ2-7; 8 nucleotides line up with TRBD1. CDR3 length equals 16 residues. Looked up from germline, CDR1 is LGHNA and CDR2 is YNFKEQ. Trimming at V came to 4 bases and at J to 2 bases, leaving 10 bases not matched to a gene. The CDR3 bases are TGTGCCAGCAGCCCAACCCGGGACAGGACCCCCTACGAGCAGTACTTC. Protein: CASSPTRDRTPYEQYF.

The chain links TRBV27 to TRBJ1-2, with TRBD1 matching 11 bases. CDR1 is MNHEY, CDR2 SMNVEV, per germline (reference sequence). The CDR3 spans 15 residues. The J segment lost 4 bases and the V segment lost 5 bases, leaving 6 bases of the junction unmatched. The CDR3 is CASSPRTGGPYGYTF. CDR3 DNA sequence: TGTGCCAGCAGTCCACGGACAGGGGGCCCCTATGGCTACACCTTC.

The J gene is TRBJ2-3, the V gene TRBV10-3; 7 bases are shared with TRBD2. The length of the CDR3 is 12 residues. CDR1 is ENHRY, CDR2 SYGVKD, per germline. Trimming cost V 11 bases and J 4 bases; bases outside gene matches: 6. CDR3 amino acids: CAFSAGADTQYF. As DNA, the CDR3 is TGTGCCTTTTCGGCGGGGGCAGATACGCAGTATTTT.

This chain links TRBV7-3 with TRBJ1-1; 8 positions match TRBD1. V trimming: 5 bases; J trimming: 3 bases; junction bases outside the gene matches: 8. Germline V gives CDR1 SGHTA, CDR2 FQGTGA. This CDR3 has 15 residues. CDR3 protein: CASSLTGGRYTEAFF. In DNA form, the CDR3 reads TGTGCCAGCAGCCTCACAGGGGGAAGGTACACTGAAGCTTTCTTT.

This sequence joins TRBV2 and TRBJ1-4; D is uncertain. This CDR3 contains 15 residues. Trimming left V 0 bases short and J 6 bases short, with 11 bases between. The germline gives CDR1 SNHLY, CDR2 FYNNEI. The CDR3 reads CASSEADYPDEKLFF. CDR3 nucleotide sequence: TGTGCCAGCAGTGAAGCGGACTATCCGGATGAAAAACTGTTTTTT. Complete variable domain (other parts from reference TRBV2 and TRBJ1-4): EPEVTQTPSHQVTQMGQEVILRCVPISNHLYFYWYRQILGQKVEFLVSFYNNEISEKSEIFDDQFSVERPDGSNFTLKIRSTKLEDSAMYFCASSEADYPDEKLFFGSGTQLSVL.

This chain links TRBV4-1 with TRBJ2-5, with 9 bases identical to TRBD1. Germline lookup yields CDR1 MGHRA and CDR2 YSYEKL. The CDR3 runs to 15 residues. V lost 0 bases, J lost 4 bases, and 3 bases stayed unmatched. CDR3 residues: CASSQEGTGRETQYF. DNA for the CDR3: TGCGCCAGCAGCCAAGAAGGGACAGGGAGAGAGACCCAGTACTTC.

The rearrangement joins TRBV2 to TRBJ1-4; 8 bases fit TRBD1. Germline V gives CDR1 SNHLY, CDR2 FYNNEI. The CDR3 is 15 amino acids. The V segment lost 6 bases and the J segment 6 bases; nucleotides outside the gene matches: 9. DNA of the CDR3: TGTGCCAGCAGCCCAGACAGGGGTTATTATGAAAAACTGTTTTTT. Translation gives CASSPDRGYYEKLFF.

The V and J genes are TRBV6-2 or TRBV6-3 and TRBJ2-1; tentative D call: TRBD2 (5 bases). The CDR3 is made up of 16 amino acids. Germline CDR1 is MNHEY and CDR2 is SVGEGT. Deletions cut 0 bases from V and 8 bases from J, with 17 bases between. CDR3 nucleotides: TGTGCCAGCAGTTACTCGTCTTTCCTCCTAGCCGATGAGCAGTTCTTC. Its translation: CASSYSSFLLADEQFF.

This chain joins TRBV19 and TRBJ1-1; no reliable D call. The V gene's germline CDR1 is LNHDA and CDR2 SQIVND (reference sequence). V lost 5 bases and J lost 1, with 14 bases in between. The CDR3 spans 15 residues. CDR3 protein: CASSRGKYRNTEAFF. CDR3 nucleotides: TGTGCCAGTAGTCGCGGGAAGTACAGGAACACTGAAGCTTTCTTT.

This chain uses TRBV6-1 with TRBJ2-7, with D possibly TRBD2 on 6 matching bases. Germline V gene sequence: CDR1 MNHNS, CDR2 SASEGT. Trimming removed 1 base at V and 1 base at J, with 17 bases between. This CDR3 contains 17 residues. CDR3 residues: CASSEVEARDFSYEQYF. As DNA, the CDR3 is TGTGCCAGCAGTGAAGTGGAGGCCAGGGACTTTTCCTACGAGCAGTACTTC.

The chain combines TRBV7-3 with TRBJ2-1; tentatively, D is TRBD1 (6 bases). This CDR3 is 13 amino acids long. The V and J ends lost 2 bases and 10 bases respectively, with 12 bases between them. Per the germline V gene, CDR1 is SGHTA and CDR2 is FQGTGA. CDR3: CASSLLGTNEQFF. CDR3 DNA: TGTGCCAGCAGCTTATTGGGGACAAACGAGCAGTTCTTC.

The rearrangement uses TRBV11-2 and TRBJ1-1, with D tentatively TRBD1 (6 bases). The CDR3 totals 12 residues. Germline V gives CDR1 SGHAT, CDR2 FQNNGV. Between the trimmed V and J ends, which lost 3 bases and 11 bases, there was a span of 13 bases. The chain's CDR3 is CASSFFEGEAFF. Here the CDR3 DNA reads TGTGCCAGCAGCTTTTTCGAGGGGGAGGCTTTCTTT.

This sequence joins TRBV5-4 and TRBJ2-7, with 11 bases identical to TRBD2. The CDR3 extends over 16 amino acids. Trimming took 2 bases from V and 1 from J; bases not matched to a gene: 5. Looked up from germline, CDR1 is SGHNT and CDR2 is YYREEE (reference sequence). CDR3 in DNA: TGTGCCAGCAGCTTACCAGGACTAGCGGGTTCCTACGAGCAGTACTTC. Its protein product is CASSLPGLAGSYEQYF.